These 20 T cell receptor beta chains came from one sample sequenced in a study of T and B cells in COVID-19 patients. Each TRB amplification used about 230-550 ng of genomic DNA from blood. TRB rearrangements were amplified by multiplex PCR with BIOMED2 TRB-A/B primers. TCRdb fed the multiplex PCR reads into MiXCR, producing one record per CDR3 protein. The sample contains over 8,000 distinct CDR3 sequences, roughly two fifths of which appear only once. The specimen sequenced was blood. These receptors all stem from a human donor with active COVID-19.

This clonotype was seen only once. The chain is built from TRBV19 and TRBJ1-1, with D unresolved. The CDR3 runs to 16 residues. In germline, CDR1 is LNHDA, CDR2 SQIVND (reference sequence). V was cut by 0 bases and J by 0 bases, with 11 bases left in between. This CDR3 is CASSIDLLVVNTEAFF. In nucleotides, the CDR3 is TGTGCCAGTAGTATAGATCTATTGGTTGTGAACACTGAAGCTTTCTTT.

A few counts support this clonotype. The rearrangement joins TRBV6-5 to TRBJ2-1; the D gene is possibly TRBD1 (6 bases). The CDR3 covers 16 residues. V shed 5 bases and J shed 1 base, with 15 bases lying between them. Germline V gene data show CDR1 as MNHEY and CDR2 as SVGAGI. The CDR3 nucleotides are TGTGCCAGCAGTATAACTCAGGGGACGTCCTACAATGAGCAGTTCTTC. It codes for CASSITQGTSYNEQFF.

Written as DNA, the CDR3 is TGTGCCAGCAGCCCCGGGGGCAATCAGCCCCAGCATTTT. It yields the protein CASSPGGNQPQHF. The V gene is TRBV5-5, the J gene TRBJ1-5; D gene unclear. The CDR3 sequence is 13 residues long. Trimming removed 4 bases from V and 2 bases from J, with 7 bases in between. The germline V gene encodes CDR1 SGHKS and CDR2 YYEKEE (reference sequence).

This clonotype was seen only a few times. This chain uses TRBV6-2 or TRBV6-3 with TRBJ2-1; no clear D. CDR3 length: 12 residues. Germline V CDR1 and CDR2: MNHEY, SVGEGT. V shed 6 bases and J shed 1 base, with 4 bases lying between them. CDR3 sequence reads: CASSASYNEQFF. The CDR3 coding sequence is TGTGCCAGCAGCGCTTCCTACAATGAGCAGTTCTTC.

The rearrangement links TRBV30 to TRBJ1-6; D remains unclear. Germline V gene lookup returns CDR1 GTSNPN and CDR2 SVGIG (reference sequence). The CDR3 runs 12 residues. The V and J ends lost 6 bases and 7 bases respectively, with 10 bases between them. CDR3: CACRLPNSPLHF. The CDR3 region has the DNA TGTGCCTGCAGGCTCCCAAATTCACCCCTCCACTTT. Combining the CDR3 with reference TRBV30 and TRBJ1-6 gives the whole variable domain SQTIHQWPATLVQPVGSPLSLECTVEGTSNPNLYWYRQAAGRGLQLLFYSVGIGQISSEVPQNLSASRPQDRQFILSSKKLLLSDSGFYLCACRLPNSPLHFGNGTRLTVT.

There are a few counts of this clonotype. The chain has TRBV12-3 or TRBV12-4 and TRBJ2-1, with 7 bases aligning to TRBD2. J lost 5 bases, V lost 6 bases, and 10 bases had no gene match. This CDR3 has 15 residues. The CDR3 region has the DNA TGTGCCAGCAGCCCCCCTAGCGGTTACAACAATGAGCAGTTCTTC. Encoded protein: CASSPPSGYNNEQFF.

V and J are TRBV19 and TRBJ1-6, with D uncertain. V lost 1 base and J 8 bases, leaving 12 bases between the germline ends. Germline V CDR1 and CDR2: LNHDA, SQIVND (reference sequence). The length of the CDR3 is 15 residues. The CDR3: CASSIGGVVHSPLHF. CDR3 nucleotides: TGTGCCAGTAGTATAGGTGGGGTAGTACATTCACCCCTCCACTTT.

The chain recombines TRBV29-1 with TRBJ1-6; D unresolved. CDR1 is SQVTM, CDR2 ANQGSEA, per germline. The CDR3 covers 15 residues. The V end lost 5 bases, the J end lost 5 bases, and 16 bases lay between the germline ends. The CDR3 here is CSVYFSGENNSPLHF. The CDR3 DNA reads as TGCAGCGTTTATTTTAGCGGGGAAAATAATTCACCCCTCCACTTT.

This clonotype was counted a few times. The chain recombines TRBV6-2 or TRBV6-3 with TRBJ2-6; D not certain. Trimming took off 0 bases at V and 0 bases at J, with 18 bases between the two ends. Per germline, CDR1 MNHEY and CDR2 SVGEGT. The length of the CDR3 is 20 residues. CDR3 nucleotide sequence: TGTGCCAGCAGTTACTCGATTCACAGACGACCTAGCTCTGGGGCCAACGTCCTGACTTTC. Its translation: CASSYSIHRRPSSGANVLTF.

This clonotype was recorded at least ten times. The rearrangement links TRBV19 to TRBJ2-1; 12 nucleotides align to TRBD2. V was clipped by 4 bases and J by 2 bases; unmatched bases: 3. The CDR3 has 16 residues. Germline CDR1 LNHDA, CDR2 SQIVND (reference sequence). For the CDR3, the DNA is TGTGCCAGTAGTAGGACTAGCGGGGCCACCTACAATGAGCAGTTCTTC. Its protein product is CASSRTSGATYNEQFF.

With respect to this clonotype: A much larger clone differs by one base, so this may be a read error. In nucleotides, the CDR3 is TGCAGCATTGAGAATAATGAGCAGTTCTTC. Amino acid sequence: CSIENNEQFF. V gene TRBV29-1 combines with J gene TRBJ2-1; D remains unclear. Germline assignment: CDR1 SQVTM and CDR2 ANQGSEA. This CDR3 has 10 amino acids.

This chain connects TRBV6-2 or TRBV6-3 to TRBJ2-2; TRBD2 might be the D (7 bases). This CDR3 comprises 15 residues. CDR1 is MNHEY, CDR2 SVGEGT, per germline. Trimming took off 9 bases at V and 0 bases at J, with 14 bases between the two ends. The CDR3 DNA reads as TGTGCCAGTCGACCGGGGGGCGCGAACACCGGGGAGCTGTTTTTT. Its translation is CASRPGGANTGELFF.

Here the CDR3 reads CASSLAIRQSYNEQFF. In DNA, the CDR3 is TGTGCCAGCAGCTTGGCCATACGACAGTCCTACAATGAGCAGTTCTTC. This chain links TRBV5-6 with TRBJ2-1; tentatively, D is TRBD1 (5 bases). CDR1 and CDR2 from the germline V gene are SGHDT and YYEEEE. This CDR3 region has 16 residues. The germline V and J ends were trimmed by 0 bases and 1 base, with 11 bases remaining between them.

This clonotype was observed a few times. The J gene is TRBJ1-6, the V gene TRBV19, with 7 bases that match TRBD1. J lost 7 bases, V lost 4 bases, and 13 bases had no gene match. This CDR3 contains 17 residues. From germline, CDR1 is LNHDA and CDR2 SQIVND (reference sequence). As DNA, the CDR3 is TGTGCCAGTAGTACTCCTCCCGGGACAGCTAACAATTCACCCCTCCACTTT. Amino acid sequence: CASSTPPGTANNSPLHF.

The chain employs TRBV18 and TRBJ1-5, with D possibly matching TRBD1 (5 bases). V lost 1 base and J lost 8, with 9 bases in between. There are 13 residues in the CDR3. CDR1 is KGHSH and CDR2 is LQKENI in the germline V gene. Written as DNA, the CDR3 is TGTGCCAGCTCACCACGGGGAGGGGAGCCCCAGCATTTT. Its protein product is CASSPRGGEPQHF.

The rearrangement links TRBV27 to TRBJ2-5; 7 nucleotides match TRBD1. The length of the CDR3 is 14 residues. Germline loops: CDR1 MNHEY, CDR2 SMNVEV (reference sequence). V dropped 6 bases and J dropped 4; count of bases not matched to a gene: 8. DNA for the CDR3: TGTGCCAGCAGGTCTTGGGACAGTAGAGAGACCCAGTACTTC. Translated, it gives CASRSWDSRETQYF.

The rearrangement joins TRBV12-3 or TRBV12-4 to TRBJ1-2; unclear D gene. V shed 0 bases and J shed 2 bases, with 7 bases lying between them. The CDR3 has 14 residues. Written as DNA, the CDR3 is TGTGCCAGCAGTTTAGCCCAAAGAAACTATGGCTACACCTTC. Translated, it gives CASSLAQRNYGYTF.

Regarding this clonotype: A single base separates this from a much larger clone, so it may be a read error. Written as DNA, the CDR3 is TGTGCCAGTAGTATGGCTGTCGGGGAGCTGTTTTTT. It codes for CASSMAVGELFF. The gene calls are TRBV19 and TRBJ2-2; D unresolved. Per germline, CDR1 LNHDA and CDR2 SQIVND (reference sequence). The germline V and J ends were trimmed by 3 bases and 7 bases, with 6 bases remaining between them. This CDR3 has 12 amino acids.

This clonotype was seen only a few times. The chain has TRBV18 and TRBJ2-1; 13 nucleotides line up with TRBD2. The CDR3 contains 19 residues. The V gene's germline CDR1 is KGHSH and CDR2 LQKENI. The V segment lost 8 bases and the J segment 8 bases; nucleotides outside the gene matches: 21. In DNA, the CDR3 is TGTGCCAGCACCCGGGCAGGACTAGCGGGAGTTGGAGGGTTAGATGAGCAGTTCTTC. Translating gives CASTRAGLAGVGGLDEQFF. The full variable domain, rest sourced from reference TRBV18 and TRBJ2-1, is NAGVMQNPRHLVRRRGQEARLRCSPMKGHSHVYWYRQLPEEGLKFMVYLQKENIIDESGMPKERFSAEFPKEGPSILRIQQVVRGDSAAYFCASTRAGLAGVGGLDEQFFGPGTRLTVL.

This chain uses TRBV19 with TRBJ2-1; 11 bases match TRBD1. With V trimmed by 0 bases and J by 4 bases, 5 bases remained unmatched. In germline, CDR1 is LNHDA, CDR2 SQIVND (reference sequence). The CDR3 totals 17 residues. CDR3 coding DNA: TGTGCCAGTAGTATAGACCAGGGGACAGGGGGATACAATGAGCAGTTCTTC. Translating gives CASSIDQGTGGYNEQFF.